A single sample gave rise to the 6 T cell receptor beta chains below, sequenced in a study of blood T cell repertoires in COVID-19. Profiling relied on immunoSEQ multiplex PCR, and the TCRdb table lists in-frame clones only, not all of them. The sample carries roughly 130,000 clones, roughly 86% recorded once. The specimen sequenced was peripheral blood. These receptors came from a woman between 55 and 75 years old with acute or convalescent COVID-19.

This rearrangement joins TRBV28 to TRBJ1-2; 7 nucleotides line up with TRBD1. CDR3 length: 11 amino acids. Germline CDR1 MDHEN, CDR2 SYDVKM. J was trimmed by 7 bases and V by 4 bases; bases with no gene match: 0. As DNA, the CDR3 is TGTGCCAGCAGTTACAGGGGTGGCTACACCTTC. Residues: CASSYRGGYTF.

V usage is TRBV9 and J usage is TRBJ1-1; D possibly corresponds to TRBD1 (5 bases). Germline V gene lookup returns CDR1 SGDLS and CDR2 YYNGEE. Trimming cost V 4 bases and J 1 base, with 11 bases left between them. This CDR3 is built from 14 residues. DNA of the CDR3: TGTGCCAGCAGCAAGGTAGGGGCGAACACTGAAGCTTTCTTT. Residues: CASSKVGANTEAFF.

The V call is TRBV12-5, the J call TRBJ2-1; D is perhaps TRBD1 (5 bases). The CDR3 covers 12 residues. Trimming removed 7 bases at V and 4 bases at J, with 8 bases between. The germline V gene encodes CDR1 LGHNT and CDR2 FRNRAP. CDR3 residues: CASATGYNEQFF. The CDR3 nucleotides are TGTGCTAGTGCAACAGGTTACAATGAGCAGTTCTTC.

This clone has only one observation. V and J are TRBV5-1 and TRBJ1-4; 9 positions match TRBD1. Germline lookup yields CDR1 SGHRS and CDR2 YFSETQ. V lost 7 bases to trimming and J lost 2 bases; unmatched junction nucleotides: 9. The CDR3 loop spans 16 amino acids. The CDR3 is CASARTGAITNEKLFF. The CDR3 DNA sequence: TGCGCCAGCGCAAGGACAGGGGCCATCACTAATGAAAAACTGTTTTTT.

The DNA of the CDR3 is TGTGCCAGCAGCTTCGCACTTCTTGGCACTGAAGCTTTCTTT. Amino acids: CASSFALLGTEAFF. The chain employs TRBV7-8 and TRBJ1-1; D remains ambiguous. From germline, CDR1 is SGHVS and CDR2 FQNEAQ. The V and J ends lost 3 bases and 4 bases respectively, with 12 bases between them. This CDR3 is built from 14 residues.

The chain has TRBV10-3 and TRBJ2-1, with 9 bases that match TRBD1. CDR3 length: 15 residues. Germline CDR1 is ENHRY and CDR2 is SYGVKD. The junction had 5 bases not matched to a gene; V was cut back by 4 bases and J by 4 bases. CDR3 in amino acids: CAISGPDRGYNEQFF. CDR3 DNA: TGTGCCATCAGTGGCCCGGACAGGGGTTACAATGAGCAGTTCTTC.